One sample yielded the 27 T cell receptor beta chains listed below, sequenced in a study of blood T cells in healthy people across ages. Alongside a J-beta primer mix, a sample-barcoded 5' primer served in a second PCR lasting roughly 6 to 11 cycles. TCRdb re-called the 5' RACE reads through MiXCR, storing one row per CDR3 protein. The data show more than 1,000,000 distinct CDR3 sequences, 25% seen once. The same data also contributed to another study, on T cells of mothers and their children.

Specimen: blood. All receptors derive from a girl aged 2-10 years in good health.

The CDR3 spells CASSRVSAGTQYF. CDR3 nucleotides: TGTGCCAGCAGTAGGGTGTCCGCAGGGACCCAGTACTTC. The gene calls are TRBV11-3 and TRBJ2-5; D not certain. The CDR3 runs to 13 residues. The germline V gene has CDR1 SGHNT and CDR2 YENEEA. V lost 6 bases and J lost 7, with 15 bases in between.

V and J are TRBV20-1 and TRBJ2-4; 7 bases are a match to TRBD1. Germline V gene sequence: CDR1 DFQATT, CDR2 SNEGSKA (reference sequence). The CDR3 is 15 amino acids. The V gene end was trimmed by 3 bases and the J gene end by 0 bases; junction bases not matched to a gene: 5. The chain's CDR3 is CSASRGQRAKNIQYF. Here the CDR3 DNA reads TGCAGTGCTAGTCGGGGACAGAGAGCCAAAAACATTCAGTACTTC.

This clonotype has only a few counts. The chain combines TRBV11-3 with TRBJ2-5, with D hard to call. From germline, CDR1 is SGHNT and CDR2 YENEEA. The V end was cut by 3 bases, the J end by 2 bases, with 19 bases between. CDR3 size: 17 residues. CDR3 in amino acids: CASSFTPQTSLQETQYF. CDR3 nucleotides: TGTGCCAGCAGCTTCACCCCCCAGACCTCTCTTCAAGAGACCCAGTACTTC.

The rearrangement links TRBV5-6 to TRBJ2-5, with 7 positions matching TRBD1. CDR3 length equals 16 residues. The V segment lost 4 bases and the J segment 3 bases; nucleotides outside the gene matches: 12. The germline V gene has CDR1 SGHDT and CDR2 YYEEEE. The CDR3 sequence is CASSPVPGQSKETQYF. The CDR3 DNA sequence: TGTGCCAGCAGCCCCGTACCGGGACAGTCTAAAGAGACCCAGTACTTC.

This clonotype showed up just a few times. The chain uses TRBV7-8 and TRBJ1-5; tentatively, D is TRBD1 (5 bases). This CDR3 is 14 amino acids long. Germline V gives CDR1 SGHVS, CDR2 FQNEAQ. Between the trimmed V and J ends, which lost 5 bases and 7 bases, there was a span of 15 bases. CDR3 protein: CASSPIGHLQPQHF. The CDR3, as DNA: TGTGCCAGCAGCCCTATCGGACACCTCCAGCCCCAGCATTTT.

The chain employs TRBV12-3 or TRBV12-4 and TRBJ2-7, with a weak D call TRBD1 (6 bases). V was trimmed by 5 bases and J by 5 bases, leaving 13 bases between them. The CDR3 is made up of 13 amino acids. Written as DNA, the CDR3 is TGTGCCAGCAGTCCACAGGGTTGGGACGAGCAGTACTTC. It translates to CASSPQGWDEQYF.

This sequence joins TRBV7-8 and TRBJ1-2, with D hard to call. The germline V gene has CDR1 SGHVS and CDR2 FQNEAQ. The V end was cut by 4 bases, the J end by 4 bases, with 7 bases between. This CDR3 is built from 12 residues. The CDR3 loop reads CASSSPLYGYTF. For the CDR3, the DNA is TGTGCCAGCAGCTCCCCACTCTATGGCTACACCTTC.

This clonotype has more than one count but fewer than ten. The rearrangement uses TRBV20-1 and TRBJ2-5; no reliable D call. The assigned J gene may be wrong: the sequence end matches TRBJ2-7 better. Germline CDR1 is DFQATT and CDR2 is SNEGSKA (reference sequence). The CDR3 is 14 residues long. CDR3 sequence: CSARPTPGSYEQYF. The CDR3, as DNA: TGCAGTGCCCGGCCGACCCCCGGCTCCTACGAGCAGTACTTC.

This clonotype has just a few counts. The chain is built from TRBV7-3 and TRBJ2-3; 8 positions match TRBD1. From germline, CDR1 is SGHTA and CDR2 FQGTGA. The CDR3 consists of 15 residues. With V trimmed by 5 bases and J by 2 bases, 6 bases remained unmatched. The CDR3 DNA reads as TGTGCCAGCAGCCCGTGGACAGGGTCCACAGATACGCAGTATTTT. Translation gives CASSPWTGSTDTQYF.

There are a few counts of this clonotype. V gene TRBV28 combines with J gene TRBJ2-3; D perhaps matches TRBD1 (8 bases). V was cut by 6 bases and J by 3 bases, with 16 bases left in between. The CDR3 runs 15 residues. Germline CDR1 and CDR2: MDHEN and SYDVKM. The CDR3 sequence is CASSLTGEGTDTQYF. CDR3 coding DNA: TGTGCCAGCAGCTTGACAGGGGAGGGGACAGATACGCAGTATTTT.

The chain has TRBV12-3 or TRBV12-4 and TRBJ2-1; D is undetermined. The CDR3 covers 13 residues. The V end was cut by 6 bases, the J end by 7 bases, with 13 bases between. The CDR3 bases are TGTGCCAGCAGCCCCGACTTGACGAATGAGCAGTTCTTC. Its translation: CASSPDLTNEQFF.

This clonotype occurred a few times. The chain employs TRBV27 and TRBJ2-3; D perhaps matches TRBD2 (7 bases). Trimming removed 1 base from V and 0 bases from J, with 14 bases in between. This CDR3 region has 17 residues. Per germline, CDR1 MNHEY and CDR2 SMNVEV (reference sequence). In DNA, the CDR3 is TGTGCCAGCAGTTTATGGGGGGGCAGCGCAAGCACAGATACGCAGTATTTT. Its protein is CASSLWGGSASTDTQYF.

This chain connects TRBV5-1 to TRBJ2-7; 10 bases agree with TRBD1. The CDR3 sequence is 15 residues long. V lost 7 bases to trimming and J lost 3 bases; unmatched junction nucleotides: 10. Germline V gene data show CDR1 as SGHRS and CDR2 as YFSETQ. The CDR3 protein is CASSEPGQGIYEQYF. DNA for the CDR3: TGCGCCAGCTCAGAACCGGGACAGGGGATCTACGAGCAGTACTTC.

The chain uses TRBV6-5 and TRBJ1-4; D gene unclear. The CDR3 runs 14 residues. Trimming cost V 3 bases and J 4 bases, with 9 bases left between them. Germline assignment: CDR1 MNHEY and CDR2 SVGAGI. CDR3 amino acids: CASSYSRINEKLFF. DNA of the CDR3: TGTGCCAGCAGTTATTCCAGAATTAATGAAAAACTGTTTTTT.

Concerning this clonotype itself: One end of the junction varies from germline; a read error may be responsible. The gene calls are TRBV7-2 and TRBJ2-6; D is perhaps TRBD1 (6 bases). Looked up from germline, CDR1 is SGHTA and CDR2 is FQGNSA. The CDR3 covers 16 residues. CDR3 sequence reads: CATSQGRAAGANVLTF. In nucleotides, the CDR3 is TGTGCCACCAGCCAGGGGCGGGCTGCTGGGGCCAACGTCCTGACTTTC.

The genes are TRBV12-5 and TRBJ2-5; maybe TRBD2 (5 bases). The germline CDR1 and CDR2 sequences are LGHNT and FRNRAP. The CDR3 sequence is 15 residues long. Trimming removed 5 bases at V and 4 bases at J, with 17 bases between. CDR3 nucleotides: TGTGCTAGTGGTGGGGAGAGAGGGAGTACAGAGACCCAGTACTTC. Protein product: CASGGERGSTETQYF.

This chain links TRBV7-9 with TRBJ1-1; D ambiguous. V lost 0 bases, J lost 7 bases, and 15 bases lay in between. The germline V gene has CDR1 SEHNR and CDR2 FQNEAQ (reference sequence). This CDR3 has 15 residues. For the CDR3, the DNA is TGTGCCAGCAGCTTAGCATCGGGGTTTTCGGATGAAGCTTTCTTT. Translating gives CASSLASGFSDEAFF.

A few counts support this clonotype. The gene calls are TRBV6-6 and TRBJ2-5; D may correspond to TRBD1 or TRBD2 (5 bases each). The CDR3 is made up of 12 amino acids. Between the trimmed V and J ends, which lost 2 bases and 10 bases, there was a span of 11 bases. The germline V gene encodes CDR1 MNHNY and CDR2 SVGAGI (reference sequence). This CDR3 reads CASSYTGAHQYF. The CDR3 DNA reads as TGTGCCAGCAGTTACACCGGGGCTCACCAGTACTTC.

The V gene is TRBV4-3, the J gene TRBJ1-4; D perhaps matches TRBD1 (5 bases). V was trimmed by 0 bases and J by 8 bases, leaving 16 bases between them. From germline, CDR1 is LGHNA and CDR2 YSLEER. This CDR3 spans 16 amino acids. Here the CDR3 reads CASSQEAGAGGEKLFF. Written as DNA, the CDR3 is TGCGCCAGCAGCCAAGAGGCCGGGGCAGGTGGGGAAAAACTGTTTTTT.

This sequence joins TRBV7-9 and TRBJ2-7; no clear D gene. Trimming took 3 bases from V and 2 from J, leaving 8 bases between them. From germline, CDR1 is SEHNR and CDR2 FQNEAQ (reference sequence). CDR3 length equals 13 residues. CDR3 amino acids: CASSFSAPYEQYF. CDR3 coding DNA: TGTGCCAGCAGCTTTTCAGCCCCCTACGAGCAGTACTTC.

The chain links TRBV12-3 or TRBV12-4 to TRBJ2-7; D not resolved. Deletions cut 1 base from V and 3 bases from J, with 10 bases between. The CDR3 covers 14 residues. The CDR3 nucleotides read TGTGCCAGCAGTTTAGTAGGCCACTACTACGAGCAGTACTTC. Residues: CASSLVGHYYEQYF.

The DNA for the CDR3 is TGCGCCAGCAACTTCGACAGGGGGCCCTACGAGCAGTACTTC. Its protein is CASNFDRGPYEQYF. This chain uses TRBV5-1 with TRBJ2-5, with 10 bases aligning to TRBD1. The last part of the DNA fits TRBJ2-7 better; the J call may be wrong. Germline V lookup: CDR1 SGHRS, CDR2 YFSETQ. The length of the CDR3 is 14 residues.

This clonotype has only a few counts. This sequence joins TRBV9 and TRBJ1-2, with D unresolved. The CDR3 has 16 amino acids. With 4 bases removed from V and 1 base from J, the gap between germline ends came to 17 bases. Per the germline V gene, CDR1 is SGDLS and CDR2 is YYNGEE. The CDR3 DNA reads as TGTGCCAGCAGCCCCACCCAGACGGCGAGTAACTATGGCTACACCTTC. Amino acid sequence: CASSPTQTASNYGYTF. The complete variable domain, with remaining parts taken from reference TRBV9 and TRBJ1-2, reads DSGVTQTPKHLITATGQRVTLRCSPRSGDLSVYWYQQSLDQGLQFLIQYYNGEERAKGNILERFSAQQFPDLHSELNLSSLELGDSALYFCASSPTQTASNYGYTFGSGTRLTVV.

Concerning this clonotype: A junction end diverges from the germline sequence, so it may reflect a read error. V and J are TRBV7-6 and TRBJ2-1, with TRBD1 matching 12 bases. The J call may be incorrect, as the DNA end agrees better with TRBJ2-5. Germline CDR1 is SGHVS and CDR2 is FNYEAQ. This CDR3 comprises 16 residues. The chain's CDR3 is CAGSSGQGARQETQYF. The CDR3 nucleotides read TGTGCCGGCAGCTCGGGACAGGGGGCCCGTCAAGAGACCCAGTACTTC.

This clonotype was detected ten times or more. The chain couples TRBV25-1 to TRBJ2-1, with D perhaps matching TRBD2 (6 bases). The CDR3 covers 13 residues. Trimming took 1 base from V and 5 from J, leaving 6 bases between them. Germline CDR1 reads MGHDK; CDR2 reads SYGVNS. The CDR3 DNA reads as TGTGCCAGCAGTGAATGGGGGGACAATGAGCAGTTCTTC. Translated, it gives CASSEWGDNEQFF.

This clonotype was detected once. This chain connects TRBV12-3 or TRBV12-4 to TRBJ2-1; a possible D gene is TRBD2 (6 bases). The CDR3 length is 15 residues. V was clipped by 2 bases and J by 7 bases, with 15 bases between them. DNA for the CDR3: TGTGCCAGCAGTTTACCCGGGGGATATATGAATGAGCAGTTCTTC. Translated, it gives CASSLPGGYMNEQFF.

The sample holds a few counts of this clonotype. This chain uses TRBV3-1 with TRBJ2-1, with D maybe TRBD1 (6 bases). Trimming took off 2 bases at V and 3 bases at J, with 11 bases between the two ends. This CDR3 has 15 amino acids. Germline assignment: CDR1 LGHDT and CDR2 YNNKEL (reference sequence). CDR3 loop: CASSQTGQFYNEQFF. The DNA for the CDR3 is TGTGCCAGCAGCCAAACCGGACAGTTCTACAATGAGCAGTTCTTC.